Listed below are T cell receptor beta chains from one sample, sequenced in a study of cytomegalovirus exposure and HLA in healthy donors. Clones were read by immunoSEQ multiplex PCR, and TCRdb kept only the in-frame ones, dropping some. The profile shows 130,000 or so clones, more than 70% of them singletons. The sample consisted of PBMCs. The receptors come from a man in his fifties or sixties in good health and CMV-seropositive. Each CDR3 is given with its conserved first and last residue. The D gene is left open where the match is weak. Some rows mark clone size as missing; the rest say once, few, many or name a class of expanded clone.

- TRBJ2-3 TRBV9 TRBD2 TGTGCCAGCAGCGTAGTCCCCGGGACTAGCGGTAGCACAGATACGCAGTATTTT CASSVVPGTSGSTDTQYF
- TRBJ2-1 TRBV9 TRBD2 TGTGCCAGCAGCGCAGGAAGACTAGCGGCAAAGCAGTTCTTC CASSAGRLAAKQFF
- TRBJ2-1 TRBV19 TRBD2 TGTGCCAGTAGTTCCCGACTAGCGGGGCACAATGAGCAGTTCTTC CASSSRLAGHNEQFF
few TRBJ2-7 TRBV25-1 - TGTGCCAGCAAAAGTAGCCTAGGCGGGGTTTACGAGCAGTACTTC CASKSSLGGVYEQYF
once TRBJ2-1 TRBV7-2 - TGTGCCAGCAGCCCCCGAGGTGGAGTCGCTAGAGATGAGCAGTTCTTC CASSPRGGVARDEQFF
- TRBJ2-7 TRBV18 TRBD1 TGTGCCAGCTCACTAGGACAGGATCGCTACGAGCAGTACTTC CASSLGQDRYEQYF
- TRBJ1-5 TRBV27 - TGTGCCAGTGCCGGACAGTCCAATAGCAATCAGCCCCAGCATTTT CASAGQSNSNQPQHF
- TRBJ2-5 TRBV10-2 TRBD2 TGCGCCAGCAGTGACCCTAGCGGGGATTACCAAGAGACCCAGTACTTC CASSDPSGDYQETQYF
once TRBJ1-4 TRBV5-1 TRBD1 TGCGCCAGCCGCTCCGGGACAGCAACTAATGAAAAACTGTTTTTT CASRSGTATNEKLFF
few TRBJ2-7 TRBV27 TRBD2 TGTGCCAGCAGTTTAGGGGGGGGTTTTCTCTACTTCGAGCAGTACTTC CASSLGGGFLYFEQYF
few TRBJ1-1 TRBV7-8 - TGTGCCAGCAGCTTAGGAATCACAGCTATGAACACTGAAGCTTTCTTT CASSLGITAMNTEAFF
- TRBJ1-1 TRBV19 - TGTGCCAGTGGGGACACAACAAACACTGAAGCTTTCTTT CASGDTTNTEAFF
few TRBJ1-2 TRBV6-1 - TGTGCCAGCAGTGGGCAACAGGGTACTAACTATGGCTACACCTTC CASSGQQGTNYGYTF
- TRBJ1-2 TRBV19 TRBD1 TGTGCCAGTAGTACACCCCGGGACAGGGGGCGCCATAAATATGGCTACACCTTC CASSTPRDRGRHKYGYTF
- TRBJ2-1 TRBV27 TRBD1 TGTGCCAGCAGTCCCGACAGGGGGCGCCTTGGCCATGAGCAGTTCTTC CASSPDRGRLGHEQFF
- TRBJ2-1 TRBV5-4 - TGTGCCAGCAGCTTGGTTAGCGATGAGCAGTTCTTC CASSLVSDEQFF
- TRBJ2-7 TRBV20-1 - TGCAGTGCTAGCACTGCCTACGAGCAGTACTTC CSASTAYEQYF
- TRBJ2-7 TRBV2 - TGTGCCAGCATGGCTTGGGGGCGTGGCGACGAGCAGTACTTC CASMAWGRGDEQYF